Listed here are 10 T cell receptor beta chains from one sample, sequenced in a study of blood T cell repertoires in COVID-19 (dated by TCRdb to the early 2020s). Receptors were amplified or captured by the immunoSEQ multiplex PCR assay. This is the immuneACCESS table as TCRdb keeps it, with only in-frame sequences that have V and J called. A part of the clones is gone; compared with another copy, unresolved V genes explain less than half, and the rest is unexplained. This sample is represented by about 250,000 clones; around 91% of them were singletons. Jointly, the top ten make up approximately 2.5% of the sample. Sequenced sample: PBMCs or T cells enriched from blood (not recorded which). The source of these receptors is a woman aged 18-29 years who had recovered from COVID-19.

V is TRBV18 and J is TRBJ1-1; 8 bases align to TRBD1. V was pared by 5 bases and J by 5 bases, with 7 bases of the junction left unmatched. The CDR3 has 14 residues. Germline-derived CDR1 and CDR2 are KGHSH and LQKENI. The CDR3 is CASSFDRGKTEAFF. The CDR3 DNA is TGTGCCAGCTCATTTGACAGGGGTAAGACTGAAGCTTTCTTT.

This rearrangement joins TRBV4-1 to TRBJ2-7, with D perhaps matching TRBD1 (6 bases). There are 14 residues in the CDR3. Trimming stripped 2 bases from V and 1 base from J, with 9 bases between. From germline, CDR1 is MGHRA and CDR2 YSYEKL. DNA for the CDR3: TGCGCCAGCAGCCAAAGGGACACTTCCTACGAGCAGTACTTC. This encodes CASSQRDTSYEQYF.

This clone appeared a single time. J is TRBJ1-5 and V is TRBV27; a possible D gene is TRBD1 (5 bases). Germline CDR1 and CDR2: MNHEY and SMNVEV (reference sequence). Trimming took 6 bases from V and 1 from J, leaving 13 bases between them. This CDR3 contains 15 residues. The CDR3, as DNA: TGTGCCAGCAGAAAACAGGATCTGAGCAATCAGCCCCAGCATTTT. It translates to CASRKQDLSNQPQHF.

This chain joins TRBV5-1 and TRBJ1-3; no firm D call. Deletions cut 0 bases from V and 7 bases from J, with 11 bases between. Germline assignment: CDR1 SGHRS and CDR2 YFSETQ. The CDR3 totals 14 residues. The CDR3 nucleotides are TGCGCCAGCAGCTTGGGAGAAAGAGGGAACACCATATATTTT. Translated, it gives CASSLGERGNTIYF.

This clone appeared once. This chain links TRBV18 with TRBJ1-1, with a weak D call TRBD1 (5 bases). The CDR3 spans 15 residues. V lost 3 bases to trimming and J lost 0 bases, with 11 bases between them. Germline CDR1 is KGHSH and CDR2 is LQKENI. The CDR3 loop is CASSPLGGMNTEAFF. CDR3 nucleotide sequence: TGTGCCAGCTCACCCCTGGGGGGGATGAACACTGAAGCTTTCTTT.

The V gene is TRBV5-1, the J gene TRBJ2-7; 7 positions agree with TRBD1. CDR1 and CDR2 from the germline V gene are SGHRS and YFSETQ. The J segment lost 5 bases and the V segment lost 2 bases, leaving 7 bases of the junction unmatched. The CDR3 runs 14 residues. The CDR3 region has the DNA TGCGCCAGCAGCTTCCGAGACAGGGACCACGAGCAGTACTTC. It is translated as CASSFRDRDHEQYF.

In DNA, the CDR3 is TGTGCCACCAGCGCCCGACTAGCGGACGAGCAGTACTTC. Translation: CATSARLADEQYF. The chain joins TRBV15 to TRBJ2-7; 9 nucleotides match TRBD2. Germline V CDR1 and CDR2: LNHNV, YYDKDF (reference sequence). This CDR3 region has 13 residues. V lost 5 bases to trimming and J lost 5 bases; unmatched junction nucleotides: 4.

This chain connects TRBV6-2 or TRBV6-3 to TRBJ2-5; TRBD2 agrees at 9 bases. The CDR3 has 15 amino acids. The J segment lost 5 bases and the V segment lost 6 bases, leaving 10 bases of the junction unmatched. Germline CDR1 MNHEY, CDR2 SVGEGT. The CDR3 DNA reads as TGTGCCAGCAGCCCCTCAGCGGGGGGCTTTGAGACCCAGTACTTC. This codes for CASSPSAGGFETQYF.

This chain connects TRBV5-1 to TRBJ1-1, with TRBD1 identical over 11 bases. The CDR3 covers 16 residues. The ends lost 4 bases at V and 0 bases at J; junction bases unmatched: 5. CDR1 is SGHRS and CDR2 is YFSETQ in the germline V gene. The CDR3 protein is CASSAGTGGLNTEAFF. CDR3 bases: TGCGCCAGCAGCGCCGGGACAGGGGGGCTGAACACTGAAGCTTTCTTT.

In this sample, this clone turned up once. The chain couples TRBV5-8 to TRBJ1-3; TRBD1 might be the D (5 bases). The CDR3 sequence is 15 residues long. The germline V and J ends were trimmed by 4 bases and 0 bases, with 11 bases remaining between them. Germline CDR1 and CDR2: SGHTS and YDEGEE. The CDR3 DNA reads as TGTGCCAGCAGCCTCGGGGGATACTCTGGAAACACCATATATTTT. Amino acid sequence: CASSLGGYSGNTIYF.